The clone carrying this T cell receptor beta chain was seen more than once but under ten times. The antigen remains unidentified. It is unclear where the CDR3 begins or ends on the DNA, so no DNA is shown, and the CDR3 is as TCRdb lists it. This sample was included in a study of T-cell reconstitution after alpha-beta-depleted transplantation in children. Study-level points and caveats: Expanded clones from the graft, numbering several hundred, reportedly supplied alpha-beta T cells about two months after transplant. A year had passed since transplant, and T-cell counts and diversity by then came mostly from newly produced T cells. Some patients' high day-60 TCRbeta diversity was traced to surviving recipient T cells and thymic progenitors.

It was with unique molecular identifiers that the TCRbeta library was prepared. TCRdb ran MiXCR on the PCR reads and lists one entry per CDR3 protein. The sample has 450,000 to 600,000 distinct CDR3 sequences; roughly a tenth are singletons. The sequence derives from a child aged 2-15 years with inherited bone marrow failure, due to receive a stem cell transplant. The sample was PBMCs, taken before TCRalphabeta/CD19-depleted stem cell transplant.

CDR3: CASPPRREGLRAGELFF. This chain connects TRBV3-1 to TRBJ2-2; TRBD2 reflects the table's D call only, with no check against the DNA. Looked up from germline, CDR1 is LGHDT and CDR2 is YNNKEL (reference sequence). 17 amino acids form the CDR3, both terminal residues included.